The 21 T cell receptor beta chains listed next were all sequenced from one sample in a study of blood T cell repertoires in COVID-19. Some clones are missing from TCRdb's copy, which holds only in-frame ones; the method was immunoSEQ multiplex PCR. The data show around 270,000 clones, 75% to 90% seen once. Material: peripheral blood. Every receptor here comes from a man aged 35 to 55 with acute or convalescent COVID-19.

The chain couples TRBV9 to TRBJ1-2; tentatively, D is TRBD1 (5 bases). V lost 0 bases and J lost 4, with 16 bases in between. CDR3 length: 16 residues. Germline CDR1 and CDR2: SGDLS and YYNGEE. The DNA of the CDR3 is TGTGCCAGCAGCGTAGATGCAGGGCTTAACGGCTATGGCTACACCTTC. Translated, it gives CASSVDAGLNGYGYTF.

The J gene is TRBJ2-1, the V gene TRBV27, with 8 nucleotides matching TRBD1. This CDR3 region has 16 residues. V was pared by 5 bases and J by 5 bases, with 11 bases of the junction left unmatched. From germline, CDR1 is MNHEY and CDR2 SMNVEV (reference sequence). CDR3 amino acids: CASSRAGGNKDNEQFF. CDR3 in DNA: TGTGCCAGCAGTCGAGCAGGGGGCAATAAGGACAATGAGCAGTTCTTC.

The chain has TRBV9 and TRBJ2-1, with 8 bases lining up with TRBD2. V lost 3 bases to trimming and J lost 4 bases; unmatched junction nucleotides: 9. This CDR3 has 16 amino acids. The germline V gene encodes CDR1 SGDLS and CDR2 YYNGEE. The CDR3: CASSAPGGGGYNEQFF. DNA of the CDR3: TGTGCCAGCAGCGCCCCCGGGGGGGGCGGGTACAATGAGCAGTTCTTC.

Here the CDR3 reads CASGLKSGGSYQETQYF. Here the CDR3 DNA reads TGTGCTAGTGGTTTGAAGAGCGGGGGGTCGTACCAAGAGACCCAGTACTTC. The V call is TRBV12-5, the J call TRBJ2-5; TRBD2 agrees at 9 bases. The V gene's germline CDR1 is LGHNT and CDR2 FRNRAP. The CDR3 loop spans 17 amino acids. Trimming took 2 bases from V and 0 from J; bases not matched to a gene: 7.

The V call is TRBV4-1, the J call TRBJ2-2, with TRBD1 matching over 10 bases. This CDR3 is built from 16 residues. With 2 bases clipped from V and 7 bases from J, the junction kept 7 bases outside the gene matches. The germline V gene has CDR1 MGHRA and CDR2 YSYEKL. Here the CDR3 reads CASSQLTGTGVGELFF. CDR3 in DNA: TGCGCCAGCAGCCAACTCACCGGGACAGGGGTCGGGGAGCTGTTTTTT.

This rearrangement joins TRBV3-1 (or the pseudogene TRBV3-2) to TRBJ2-1, with 10 bases identical to TRBD2. Germline V gene sequence: CDR1 LGHDT, CDR2 YNNKEL (reference sequence). The length of the CDR3 is 19 residues. V dropped 0 bases and J dropped 6; count of bases not matched to a gene: 14. CDR3 loop: CASSQEGNLAGDTLNEQFF. In DNA, the CDR3 is TGTGCCAGCAGCCAAGAGGGAAATCTAGCGGGGGACACACTCAATGAGCAGTTCTTC.

The chain employs TRBV30 and TRBJ1-2; 7 bases map to TRBD1. The CDR3 loop spans 13 amino acids. CDR1 is GTSNPN, CDR2 SVGIG, per germline (reference sequence). V dropped 2 bases and J dropped 7; count of bases not matched to a gene: 7. The CDR3 is CAWSSTGSGGYTF. The CDR3 coding sequence is TGTGCCTGGAGTTCGACAGGGAGCGGTGGCTACACCTTC.

The chain recombines TRBV4-1 with TRBJ1-5; D is perhaps TRBD1 (6 bases). Germline values: CDR1 MGHRA, CDR2 YSYEKL. V was pared by 0 bases and J by 5 bases, with 11 bases between. The CDR3 length is 15 residues. CDR3 nucleotide sequence: TGCGCCAGCAGCCAAGAAGGGACATCTGATCAGCCCCAGCATTTT. As protein: CASSQEGTSDQPQHF.

The chain employs TRBV2 and TRBJ1-3; D possibly corresponds to TRBD1 (6 bases). The CDR3 covers 14 residues. Trimming took off 6 bases at V and 4 bases at J, with 13 bases between the two ends. CDR1 and CDR2 (germline): SNHLY, FYNNEI. The CDR3 here is CASRNQGLGNTIYF. The CDR3 DNA reads TGTGCCAGCAGGAACCAGGGGTTAGGAAACACCATATATTTT.

The chain recombines TRBV10-1 with TRBJ2-2; weak D call: TRBD1 (5 bases). The V and J ends lost 4 bases and 7 bases respectively, with 16 bases between them. The germline gives CDR1 WNHNN, CDR2 SYGVQD (reference sequence). CDR3 length equals 15 residues. Here the CDR3 DNA reads TGCGCCAGCAGTGGGAGACAGACCCAAGGCGGGGAGCTGTTTTTT. Encoded protein: CASSGRQTQGGELFF.

The rearrangement joins TRBV5-5 to TRBJ2-2, with TRBD2 as a possible D gene (6 bases). Germline V gives CDR1 SGHKS, CDR2 YYEKEE (reference sequence). The V and J ends lost 3 bases and 0 bases respectively, with 9 bases between them. This CDR3 has 15 residues. As DNA, the CDR3 is TGTGCCAGCAGCTCCTGGGGGGCGAACACCGGGGAGCTGTTTTTT. Translation gives CASSSWGANTGELFF.

This clone was picked up one time. The chain links TRBV7-3 to TRBJ2-3, with D perhaps TRBD2 (6 bases). Per the germline V gene, CDR1 is SGHTA and CDR2 is FQGTGA. The V and J ends lost 4 bases and 3 bases respectively, with 8 bases between them. The CDR3 extends over 13 amino acids. DNA for the CDR3: TGTGCCAGCAGCTCGCGGGGTACAGATACGCAGTATTTT. The encoded protein is CASSSRGTDTQYF.

This chain uses TRBV13 with TRBJ1-6; D possibly corresponds to TRBD1 (6 bases). The germline V and J ends were trimmed by 5 bases and 8 bases, with 19 bases remaining between them. This CDR3 contains 16 residues. Germline CDR1 PRHDT, CDR2 FYEKMQ (reference sequence). CDR3 amino acids: CASSPFTGSRDSPLHF. The CDR3 DNA reads TGTGCCAGCAGCCCTTTCACAGGGAGTCGGGATTCACCCCTCCACTTT.

The V gene is TRBV6-2 or TRBV6-3, the J gene TRBJ2-7, with D uncertain. This CDR3 region has 14 residues. Trimming removed 3 bases from V and 4 bases from J, with 13 bases in between. Germline V CDR1 and CDR2: MNHEY, SVGEGT. This CDR3 reads CASSYRLGLYEQYF. The CDR3 DNA reads TGTGCCAGCAGTTATCGGCTAGGCCTATACGAGCAGTACTTC.

The gene calls are TRBV10-3 and TRBJ1-2; TRBD1 matches 9 bases. The CDR3 length is 14 residues. The germline V gene has CDR1 ENHRY and CDR2 SYGVKD. The ends lost 5 bases at V and 6 bases at J; junction bases unmatched: 7. The CDR3 is CAISQDRTGDGYTF. The CDR3 DNA is TGTGCCATCAGTCAAGATCGGACAGGGGATGGCTACACCTTC.

The count of this clone is one. V and J are TRBV7-2 and TRBJ2-1; tentatively, D is TRBD2 (5 bases). Germline lookup yields CDR1 SGHTA and CDR2 FQGNSA. This CDR3 region has 15 residues. The ends were cut back, 1 base at V and 2 bases at J, with 9 bases in the middle. The chain's CDR3 is CASSLGTSTYNEQFF. CDR3 DNA: TGTGCCAGCAGCTTAGGGACTTCCACCTACAATGAGCAGTTCTTC.

This clone showed up just once. The rearrangement joins TRBV7-6 to TRBJ1-1, with 8 bases fitting TRBD1. CDR3 length: 15 residues. The V gene's germline CDR1 is SGHVS and CDR2 FNYEAQ. J gave up 4 bases and V 3 bases, and 7 bases lay outside the gene matches. CDR3: CASSLTDRGFTEAFF. The CDR3 nucleotides read TGTGCCAGCAGCTTGACAGACAGGGGCTTCACTGAAGCTTTCTTT.

This clone came up a few times. The chain has TRBV3-1 (or the pseudogene TRBV3-2) and TRBJ2-7; TRBD2 matches at 7 bases. V lost 1 base, J lost 4 bases, and 4 bases stayed unmatched. CDR1 is LGHDT, CDR2 YNNKEL, per germline (reference sequence). The CDR3 runs to 14 residues. The CDR3 protein is CASSQVGLGYEQYF. The DNA for the CDR3 is TGTGCCAGCAGCCAAGTAGGACTAGGTTACGAGCAGTACTTC.

In this sample, this clone turned up once. The chain carries TRBV12-3 or TRBV12-4 and TRBJ2-1; tentatively, D is TRBD1 (5 bases). CDR3 length: 13 amino acids. The ends were cut back, 3 bases at V and 6 bases at J, with 9 bases in the middle. The CDR3 region has the DNA TGTGCCAGCAGTTTCTCAGGGTTCAATGAGCAGTTCTTC. This encodes CASSFSGFNEQFF.

This chain links TRBV10-3 with TRBJ1-2, with 7 nucleotides matching TRBD1. CDR1 and CDR2 (germline): ENHRY, SYGVKD. V dropped 2 bases and J dropped 1; count of bases not matched to a gene: 4. The CDR3 totals 15 residues. The CDR3 region is CAISEGGQINYGYTF. The CDR3 DNA reads TGTGCCATCAGTGAGGGGGGACAGATTAACTATGGCTACACCTTC.

In this sample, this clone turned up once. The CDR3 sequence: CASSLWRKGELFF. The CDR3, as DNA: TGTGCCAGCAGTTTGTGGAGAAAAGGGGAGCTGTTTTTT. This rearrangement joins TRBV28 to TRBJ2-2; no clear D gene. Germline V gives CDR1 MDHEN, CDR2 SYDVKM. The CDR3 length is 13 residues. V lost 3 bases and J 8 bases, leaving 10 bases between the germline ends.